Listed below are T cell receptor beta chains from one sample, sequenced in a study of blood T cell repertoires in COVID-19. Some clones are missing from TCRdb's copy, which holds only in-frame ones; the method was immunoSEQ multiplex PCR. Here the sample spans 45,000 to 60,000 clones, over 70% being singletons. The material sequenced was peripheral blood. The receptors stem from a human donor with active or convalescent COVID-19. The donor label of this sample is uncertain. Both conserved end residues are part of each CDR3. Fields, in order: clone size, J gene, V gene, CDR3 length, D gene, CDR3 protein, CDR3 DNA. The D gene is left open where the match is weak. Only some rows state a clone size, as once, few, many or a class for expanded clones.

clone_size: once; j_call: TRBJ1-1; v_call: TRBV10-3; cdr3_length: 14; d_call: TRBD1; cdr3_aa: CAISKTGEATEAFF; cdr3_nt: TGTGCCATCAGCAAGACAGGGGAAGCCACTGAAGCTTTCTTT
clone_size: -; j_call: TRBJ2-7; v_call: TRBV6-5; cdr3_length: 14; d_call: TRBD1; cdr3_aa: CASRRTGGSYEQYF; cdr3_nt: TGTGCCAGCAGGCGGACAGGGGGCTCCTACGAGCAGTACTTC
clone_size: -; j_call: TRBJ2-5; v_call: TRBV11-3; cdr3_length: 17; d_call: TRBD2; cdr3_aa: CASSFGTSGRVGETQYF; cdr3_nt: TGTGCCAGCAGCTTCGGGACTAGCGGGAGGGTCGGAGAGACCCAGTACTTC
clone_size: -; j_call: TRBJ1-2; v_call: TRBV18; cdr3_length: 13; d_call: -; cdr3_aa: CASSPQAVDGYTF; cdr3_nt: TGTGCCAGCTCACCACAAGCGGTCGATGGCTACACCTTC
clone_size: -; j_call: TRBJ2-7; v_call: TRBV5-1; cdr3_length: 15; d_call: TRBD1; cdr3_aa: CASSKTGGRSYEQYF; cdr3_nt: TGCGCCAGCAGCAAGACAGGGGGTAGGTCCTACGAGCAGTACTTC
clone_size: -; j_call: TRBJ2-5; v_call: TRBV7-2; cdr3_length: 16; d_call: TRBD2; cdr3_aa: CASSFPSGRGGETQYF; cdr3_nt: TGTGCCAGCAGCTTCCCCAGCGGGAGGGGGGGCGAGACCCAGTACTTC
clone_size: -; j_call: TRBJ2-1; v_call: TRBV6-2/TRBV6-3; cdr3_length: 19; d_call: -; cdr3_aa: CASSYSMGTQVSSYNEQFF; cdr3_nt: TGTGCCAGCAGTTACTCGATGGGCACACAGGTCTCCTCCTACAATGAGCAGTTCTTC
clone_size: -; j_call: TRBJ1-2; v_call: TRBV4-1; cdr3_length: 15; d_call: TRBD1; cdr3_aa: CASSQKDRVNYGYTF; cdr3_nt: TGCGCCAGCAGCCAGAAAGACAGGGTGAACTATGGCTACACCTTC
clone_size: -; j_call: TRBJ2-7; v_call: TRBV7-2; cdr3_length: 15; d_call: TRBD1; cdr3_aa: CASSIQGQGTYEQYF; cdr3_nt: TGTGCCAGCAGCATTCAGGGACAGGGGACCTACGAGCAGTACTTC
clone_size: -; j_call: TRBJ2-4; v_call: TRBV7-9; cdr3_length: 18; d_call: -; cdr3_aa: CASSSVFEAGLAKNIQYF; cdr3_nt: TGTGCCAGCAGCTCCGTTTTTGAGGCCGGCCTAGCCAAAAACATTCAGTACTTC
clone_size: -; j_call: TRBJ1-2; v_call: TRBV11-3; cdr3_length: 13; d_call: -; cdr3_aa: CASSGADNYGYTF; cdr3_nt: TGTGCCAGCAGCGGAGCGGACAACTATGGCTACACCTTC
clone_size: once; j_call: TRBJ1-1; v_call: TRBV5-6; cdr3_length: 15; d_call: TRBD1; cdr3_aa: CASSLGTGGLTEAFF; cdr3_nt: TGTGCCAGCAGCTTGGGGACAGGGGGCCTCACTGAAGCTTTCTTT
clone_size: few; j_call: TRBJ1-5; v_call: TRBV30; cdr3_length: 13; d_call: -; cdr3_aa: CAWSRELNQPQHF; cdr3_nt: TGTGCCTGGAGTAGGGAGCTCAATCAGCCCCAGCATTTT
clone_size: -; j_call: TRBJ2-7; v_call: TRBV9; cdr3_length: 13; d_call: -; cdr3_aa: CASSESDSYEQYF; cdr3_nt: TGTGCCAGCAGCGAAAGCGATTCCTACGAGCAGTACTTC
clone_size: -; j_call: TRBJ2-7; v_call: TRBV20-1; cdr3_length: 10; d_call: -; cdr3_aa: CSAQSYEQYF; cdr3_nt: TGCAGTGCTCAGTCCTACGAGCAGTACTTC
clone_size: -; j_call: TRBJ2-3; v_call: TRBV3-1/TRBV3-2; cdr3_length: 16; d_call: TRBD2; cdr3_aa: CASSQGGLAGEVGQYF; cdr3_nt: TGTGCCAGCAGCCAGGGCGGACTAGCGGGAGAAGTGGGGCAGTATTTT
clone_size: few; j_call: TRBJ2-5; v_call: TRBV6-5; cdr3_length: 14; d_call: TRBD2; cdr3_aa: CASRTSGYQETQYF; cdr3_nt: TGTGCCAGCAGGACTAGCGGGTACCAAGAGACCCAGTACTTC
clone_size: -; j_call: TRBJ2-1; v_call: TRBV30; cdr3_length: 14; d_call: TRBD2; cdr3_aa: CAWEAGGRRNEQFF; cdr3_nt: TGTGCCTGGGAAGCGGGAGGGCGGCGAAACGAGCAGTTCTTC
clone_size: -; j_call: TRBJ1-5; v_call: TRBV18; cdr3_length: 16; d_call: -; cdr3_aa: CASSPGSGGAKQPQHF; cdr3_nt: TGTGCCAGCTCACCGGGTTCCGGGGGGGCTAAGCAGCCCCAGCATTTT
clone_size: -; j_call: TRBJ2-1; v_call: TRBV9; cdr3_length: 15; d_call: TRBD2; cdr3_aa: CASSPGLAAYNEQFF; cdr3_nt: TGTGCCAGCAGCCCAGGACTAGCGGCATACAATGAGCAGTTCTTC
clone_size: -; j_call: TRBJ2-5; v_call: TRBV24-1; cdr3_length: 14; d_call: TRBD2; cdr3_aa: CATGASGPKETQYF; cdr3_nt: TGTGCCACCGGGGCTAGCGGCCCCAAAGAGACCCAGTACTTC
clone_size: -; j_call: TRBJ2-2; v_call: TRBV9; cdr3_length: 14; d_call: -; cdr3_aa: CASSVNPGTGELFF; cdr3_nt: TGTGCCAGCAGCGTTAATCCCGGCACCGGGGAGCTGTTTTTT
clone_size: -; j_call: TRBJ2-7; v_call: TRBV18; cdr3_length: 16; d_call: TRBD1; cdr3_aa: CASSPPDTGGSHEQYF; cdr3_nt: TGTGCCAGCTCACCACCGGATACAGGGGGCTCCCACGAGCAGTACTTC
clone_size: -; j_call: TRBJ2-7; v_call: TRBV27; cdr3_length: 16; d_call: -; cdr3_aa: CASSFSGGGRLREQYF; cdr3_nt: TGTGCCAGCAGTTTTTCCGGGGGTGGGAGGCTCCGCGAGCAGTACTTC
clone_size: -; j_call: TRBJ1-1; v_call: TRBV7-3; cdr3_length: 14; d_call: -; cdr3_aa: CASSPGQGNTEAFF; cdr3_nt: TGTGCCAGCAGCCCAGGCCAAGGGAACACTGAAGCTTTCTTT
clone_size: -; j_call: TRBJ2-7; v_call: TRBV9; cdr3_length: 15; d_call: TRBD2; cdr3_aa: CASSVESSGSGEQYF; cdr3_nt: TGTGCCAGCAGCGTAGAGTCTAGCGGGAGTGGCGAGCAGTACTTC
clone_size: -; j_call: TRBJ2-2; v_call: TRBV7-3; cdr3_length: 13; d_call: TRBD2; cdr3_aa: CATRTSNTGELFF; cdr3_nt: TGTGCCACCCGGACTAGCAACACCGGGGAGCTGTTTTTT
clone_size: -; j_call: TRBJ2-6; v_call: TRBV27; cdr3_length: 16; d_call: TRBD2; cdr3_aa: CASTLGGPSGANVLTF; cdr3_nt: TGTGCCAGCACCCTGGGAGGGCCCTCTGGGGCCAACGTCCTGACTTTC
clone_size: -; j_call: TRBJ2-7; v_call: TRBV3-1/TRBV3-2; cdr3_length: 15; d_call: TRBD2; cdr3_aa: CASSQTSGSGYEQYF; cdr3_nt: TGTGCCAGCAGCCAAACTAGCGGGAGTGGGTACGAGCAGTACTTC
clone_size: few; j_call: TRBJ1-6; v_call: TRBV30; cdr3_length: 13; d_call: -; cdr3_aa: CAWSQVNNSPLHF; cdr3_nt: TGTGCCTGGAGTCAGGTGAATAATTCACCCCTCCACTTT
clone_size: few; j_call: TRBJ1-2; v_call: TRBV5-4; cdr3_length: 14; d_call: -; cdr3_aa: CASSAGGLSGGYTF; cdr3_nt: TGTGCCAGCAGCGCAGGTGGGCTGTCTGGTGGCTACACCTTC
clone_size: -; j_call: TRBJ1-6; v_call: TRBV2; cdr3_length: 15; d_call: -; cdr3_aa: CASSEAGDRRSPLHF; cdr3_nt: TGTGCCAGCAGTGAAGCTGGAGACAGAAGATCACCCCTCCACTTT
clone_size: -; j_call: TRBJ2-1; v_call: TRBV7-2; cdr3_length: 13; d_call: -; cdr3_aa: CASSLSEDNEQFF; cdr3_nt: TGTGCCAGCAGCCTTAGCGAGGACAATGAGCAGTTCTTC
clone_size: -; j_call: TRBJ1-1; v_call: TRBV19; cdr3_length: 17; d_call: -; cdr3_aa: CASTSRRRGSLNTEAFF; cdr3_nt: TGTGCCAGTACTTCCAGGAGGCGGGGTTCCCTGAACACTGAAGCTTTCTTT
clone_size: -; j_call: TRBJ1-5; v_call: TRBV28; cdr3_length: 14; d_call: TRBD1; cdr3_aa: CASSYRTGEQPQHF; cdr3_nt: TGTGCCAGCAGTTACAGGACAGGGGAACAGCCCCAGCATTTT
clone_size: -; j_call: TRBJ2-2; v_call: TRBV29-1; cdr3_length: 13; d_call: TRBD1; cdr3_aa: CSVTTGSLGELFF; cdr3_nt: TGCAGCGTGACGACAGGGAGCCTCGGGGAGCTGTTTTTT
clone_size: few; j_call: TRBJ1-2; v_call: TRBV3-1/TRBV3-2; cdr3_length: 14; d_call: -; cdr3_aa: CASRPLVSRDGYTF; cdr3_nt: TGTGCCAGCAGACCTCTAGTGTCCCGGGATGGCTACACCTTC
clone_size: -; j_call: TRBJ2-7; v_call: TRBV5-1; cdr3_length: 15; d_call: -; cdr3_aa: CASSLAPGFNYEQYF; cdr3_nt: TGCGCCAGCAGCTTGGCGCCAGGCTTCAACTACGAGCAGTACTTC
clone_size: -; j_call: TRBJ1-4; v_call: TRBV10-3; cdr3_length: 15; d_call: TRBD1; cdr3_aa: CAISETRDRVRKLFF; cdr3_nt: TGTGCCATCAGTGAGACCCGGGACAGAGTCAGGAAACTGTTTTTT
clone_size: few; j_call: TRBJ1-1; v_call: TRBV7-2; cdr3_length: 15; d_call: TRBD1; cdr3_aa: CASSAPGQLNTEAFF; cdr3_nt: TGTGCCAGCAGCGCCCCGGGACAGTTGAACACTGAAGCTTTCTTT
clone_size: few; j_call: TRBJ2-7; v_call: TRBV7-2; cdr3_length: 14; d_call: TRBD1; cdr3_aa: CASSRTGGPSEQYF; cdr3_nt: TGTGCCAGCAGCCGGACAGGTGGGCCGAGCGAGCAGTACTTC
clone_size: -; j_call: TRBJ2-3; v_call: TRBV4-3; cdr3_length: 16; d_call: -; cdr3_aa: CASSQDPGRTTDTQYF; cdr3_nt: TGCGCCAGCAGCCAAGATCCAGGGCGGACCACAGATACGCAGTATTTT
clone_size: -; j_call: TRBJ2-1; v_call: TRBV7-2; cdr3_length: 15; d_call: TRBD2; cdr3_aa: CASSSRAGVINEQFF; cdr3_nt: TGTGCCAGCAGCTCCCGAGCGGGAGTTATAAATGAGCAGTTCTTC
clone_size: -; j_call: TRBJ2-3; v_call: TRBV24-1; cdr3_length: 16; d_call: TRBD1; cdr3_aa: CATSEPSAGTGDTQYF; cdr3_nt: TGTGCCACCAGTGAGCCCTCCGCAGGGACAGGTGATACGCAGTATTTT
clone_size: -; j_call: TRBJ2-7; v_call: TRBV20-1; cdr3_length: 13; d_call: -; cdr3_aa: CSASKRVGDEQYF; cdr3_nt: TGCAGTGCTAGTAAGAGGGTGGGAGACGAGCAGTACTTC
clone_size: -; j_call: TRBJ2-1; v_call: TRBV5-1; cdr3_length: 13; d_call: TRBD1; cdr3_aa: CASSSGQLNEQFF; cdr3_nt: TGCGCCAGCAGCTCGGGACAGCTCAATGAGCAGTTCTTC
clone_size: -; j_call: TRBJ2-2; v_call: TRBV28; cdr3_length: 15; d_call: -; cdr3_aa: CASSLPEKLTGELFF; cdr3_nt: TGTGCCAGCAGTTTACCGGAGAAACTCACCGGGGAGCTGTTTTTT
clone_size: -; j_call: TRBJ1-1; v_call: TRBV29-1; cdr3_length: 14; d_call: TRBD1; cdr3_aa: CSVERTGVGTEAFF; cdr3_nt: TGCAGCGTTGAAAGGACAGGCGTGGGCACTGAAGCTTTCTTT
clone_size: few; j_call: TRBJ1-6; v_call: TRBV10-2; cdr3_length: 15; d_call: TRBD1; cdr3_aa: CASSETGDSNSPLHF; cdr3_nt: TGCGCCAGCAGTGAGACCGGGGACAGTAATTCACCCCTCCACTTT
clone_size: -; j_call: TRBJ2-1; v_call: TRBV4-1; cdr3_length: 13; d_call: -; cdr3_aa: CASSPTGTIEQFF; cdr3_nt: TGCGCCAGCAGCCCAACAGGGACCATTGAGCAGTTCTTC
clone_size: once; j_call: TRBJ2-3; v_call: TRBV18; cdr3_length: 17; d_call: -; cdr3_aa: CASSPPWRDRRTDTQYF; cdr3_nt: TGTGCCAGCTCACCACCGTGGCGGGACCGAAGAACAGATACGCAGTATTTT
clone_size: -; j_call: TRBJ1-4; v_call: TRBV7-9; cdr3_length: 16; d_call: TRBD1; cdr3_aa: CASSQTGQGANEKLFF; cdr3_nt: TGTGCCAGCAGCCAGACAGGGCAAGGGGCTAATGAAAAACTGTTTTTT
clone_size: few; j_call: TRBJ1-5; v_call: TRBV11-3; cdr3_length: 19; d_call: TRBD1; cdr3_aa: CASSLENGTGGHGNQPQHF; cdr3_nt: TGTGCCAGCAGCTTAGAGAACGGGACAGGGGGCCACGGAAATCAGCCCCAGCATTTT
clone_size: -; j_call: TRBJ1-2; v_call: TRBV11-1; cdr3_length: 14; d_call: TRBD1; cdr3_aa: CASSIDRDGYGYTF; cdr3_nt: TGTGCCAGCAGTATCGACAGGGACGGCTATGGCTACACCTTC
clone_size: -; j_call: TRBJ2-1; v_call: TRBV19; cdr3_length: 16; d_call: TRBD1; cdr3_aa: CASSRETGAYYNEQFF; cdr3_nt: TGTGCCAGTAGTAGGGAGACAGGGGCTTACTACAATGAGCAGTTCTTC